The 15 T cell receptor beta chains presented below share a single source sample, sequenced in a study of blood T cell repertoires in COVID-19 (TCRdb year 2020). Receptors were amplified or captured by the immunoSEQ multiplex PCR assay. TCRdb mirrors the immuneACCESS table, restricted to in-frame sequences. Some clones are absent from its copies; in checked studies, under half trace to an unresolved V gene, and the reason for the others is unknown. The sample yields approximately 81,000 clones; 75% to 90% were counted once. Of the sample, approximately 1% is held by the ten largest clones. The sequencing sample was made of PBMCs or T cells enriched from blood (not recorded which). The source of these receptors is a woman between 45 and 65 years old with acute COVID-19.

The CDR3 sequence is CASSEGSGLDTQYF. DNA of the CDR3: TGTGCCAGCAGTGAGGGGAGTGGGTTAGATACGCAGTATTTT. V gene TRBV2 combines with J gene TRBJ2-3; tentative D call: TRBD2 (5 bases). CDR3 length: 14 residues. V was pared by 3 bases and J by 5 bases, with 12 bases between. Germline CDR1 reads SNHLY; CDR2 reads FYNNEI.

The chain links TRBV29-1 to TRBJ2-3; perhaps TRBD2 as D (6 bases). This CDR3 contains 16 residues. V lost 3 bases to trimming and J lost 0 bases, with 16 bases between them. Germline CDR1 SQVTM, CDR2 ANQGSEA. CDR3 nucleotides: TGCAGCGTTGATCATTTGCTAGCGCCCAGCACAGATACGCAGTATTTT. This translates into CSVDHLLAPSTDTQYF.

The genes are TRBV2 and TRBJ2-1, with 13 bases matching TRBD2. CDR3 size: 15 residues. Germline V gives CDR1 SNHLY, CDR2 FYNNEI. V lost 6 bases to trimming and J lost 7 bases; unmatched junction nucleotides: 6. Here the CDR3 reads CASRVTSGRVNEQFF. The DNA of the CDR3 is TGTGCCAGCAGAGTAACTAGCGGGAGGGTAAATGAGCAGTTCTTC.

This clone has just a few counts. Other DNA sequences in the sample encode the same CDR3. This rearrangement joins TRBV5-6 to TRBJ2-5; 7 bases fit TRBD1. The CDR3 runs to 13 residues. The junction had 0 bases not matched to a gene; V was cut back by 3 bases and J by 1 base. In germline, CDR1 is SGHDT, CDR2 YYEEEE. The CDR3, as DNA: TGTGCCAGCAGCTGGGACAGCCAAGAGACCCAGTACTTC. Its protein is CASSWDSQETQYF.

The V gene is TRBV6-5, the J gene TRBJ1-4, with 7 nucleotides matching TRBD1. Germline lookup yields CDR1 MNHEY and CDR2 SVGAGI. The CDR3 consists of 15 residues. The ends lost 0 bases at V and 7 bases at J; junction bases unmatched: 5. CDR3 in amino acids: CASSYSETGPEKLFF. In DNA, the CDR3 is TGTGCCAGCAGTTACTCAGAGACAGGGCCTGAAAAACTGTTTTTT.

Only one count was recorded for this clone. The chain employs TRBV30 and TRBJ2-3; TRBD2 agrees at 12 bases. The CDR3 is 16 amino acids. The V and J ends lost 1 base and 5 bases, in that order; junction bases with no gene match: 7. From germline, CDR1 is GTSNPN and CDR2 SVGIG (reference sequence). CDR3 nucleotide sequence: TGTGCCTGGAGTGAGTATACACTAGCGGGAGGAGATACGCAGTATTTT. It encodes CAWSEYTLAGGDTQYF.

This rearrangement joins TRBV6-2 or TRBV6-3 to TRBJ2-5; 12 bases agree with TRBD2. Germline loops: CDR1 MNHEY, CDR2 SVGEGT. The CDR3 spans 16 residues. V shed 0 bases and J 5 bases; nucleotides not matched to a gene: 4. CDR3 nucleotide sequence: TGTGCCAGCAGTTACTCGACTAGCGGGAGTTCGGAGACCCAGTACTTC. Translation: CASSYSTSGSSETQYF.

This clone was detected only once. CDR3 sequence: CASSPPGLQETQYF. The DNA for the CDR3 is TGTGCCAGCAGCCCGCCGGGACTCCAAGAGACCCAGTACTTC. The rearrangement uses TRBV5-4 and TRBJ2-5, with D perhaps matching TRBD2 (6 bases). From germline, CDR1 is SGHNT and CDR2 YYREEE (reference sequence). Trimming removed 4 bases at V and 1 base at J, with 11 bases between. This CDR3 region has 14 residues.

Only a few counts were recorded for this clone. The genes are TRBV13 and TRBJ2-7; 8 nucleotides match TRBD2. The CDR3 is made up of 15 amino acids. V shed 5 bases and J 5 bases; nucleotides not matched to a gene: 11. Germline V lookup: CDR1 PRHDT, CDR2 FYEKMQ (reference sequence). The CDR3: CASSRRGGLADEQYF. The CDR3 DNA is TGTGCCAGCAGCCGTCGGGGGGGGTTGGCCGACGAGCAGTACTTC.

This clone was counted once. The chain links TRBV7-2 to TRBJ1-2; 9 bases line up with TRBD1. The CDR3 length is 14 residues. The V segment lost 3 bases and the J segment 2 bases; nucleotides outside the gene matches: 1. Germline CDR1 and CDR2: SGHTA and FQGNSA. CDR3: CASSFGTGNYGYTF. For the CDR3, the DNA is TGTGCCAGCAGCTTTGGGACAGGGAACTATGGCTACACCTTC.

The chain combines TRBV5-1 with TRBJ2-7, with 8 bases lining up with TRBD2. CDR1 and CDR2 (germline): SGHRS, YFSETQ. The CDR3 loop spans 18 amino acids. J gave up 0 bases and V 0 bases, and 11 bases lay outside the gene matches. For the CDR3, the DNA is TGCGCCAGCAGCTTGGCCTCCCTGCTAGCGGGTCTCTCCTACGAGCAGTACTTC. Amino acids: CASSLASLLAGLSYEQYF.

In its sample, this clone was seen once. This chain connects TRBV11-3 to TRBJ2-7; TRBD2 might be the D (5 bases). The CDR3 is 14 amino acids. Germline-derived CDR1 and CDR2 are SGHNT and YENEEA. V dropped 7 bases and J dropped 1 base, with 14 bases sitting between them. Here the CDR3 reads CASNIPGMSYEQYF. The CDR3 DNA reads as TGTGCCAGCAACATTCCCGGGATGTCCTACGAGCAGTACTTC.

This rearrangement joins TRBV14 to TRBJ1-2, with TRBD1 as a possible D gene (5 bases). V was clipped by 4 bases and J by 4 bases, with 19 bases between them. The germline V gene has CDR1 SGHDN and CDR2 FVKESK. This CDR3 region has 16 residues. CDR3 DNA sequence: TGTGCCAGCAGCCGCGGGACTTACCGTCCGGGCTATGGCTACACCTTC. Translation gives CASSRGTYRPGYGYTF.

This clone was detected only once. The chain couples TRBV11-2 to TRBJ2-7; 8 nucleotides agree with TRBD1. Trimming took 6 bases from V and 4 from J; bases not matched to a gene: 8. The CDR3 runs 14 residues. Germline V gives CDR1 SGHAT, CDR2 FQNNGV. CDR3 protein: CASRTGQGPYEQYF. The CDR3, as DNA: TGTGCCAGCAGAACAGGACAGGGACCTTACGAGCAGTACTTC.

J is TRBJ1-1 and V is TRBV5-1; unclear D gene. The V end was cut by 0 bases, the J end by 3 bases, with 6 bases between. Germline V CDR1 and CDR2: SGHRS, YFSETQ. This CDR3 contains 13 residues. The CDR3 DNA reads TGCGCCAGCAGCTTGGAAGCGGACACTGAAGCTTTCTTT. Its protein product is CASSLEADTEAFF.